The following is a T cell receptor (beta chain) sequence with its context. This entry comes from a study of human T cells and chemical hapten exposure. TCRdb redid the calling of the RACE reads with MiXCR, one entry per CDR3 protein. The sample shows approximately 92,000 distinct CDR3 sequences, about an eighth of them seen only once. CDR1 and CDR2 (germline): SGHKS, YYEKEE (reference sequence). J lost 4 bases, V lost 3 bases, and 2 bases had no gene match. The CDR3 loop spans 15 amino acids. Time point denoted: patch test 2, 6 weeks after DPC sensitization. Noted treatment: therapeutic diphenylcyclopropenone sensitization with weekly scalp DPC. Every patch test was put on after a blood sample was taken.

The sequence came from a woman aged 40 to 49 with alopecia areata. Some clones in this sample may be carry-over from other donors' samples. This rearrangement joins TRBV5-5 to TRBJ1-5, with 12 bases matching TRBD1. Here the sequenced sample was whole blood, taken in connection with sensitization to the hapten diphenylcyclopropenone (DPC). The CDR3 region has the DNA TGTGCCAGCAGCTGGGGACAGGGGGCAAATCAGCCCCAGCATTTT. Translating gives CASSWGQGANQPQHF.